These T cell receptor beta chains were read from a single sample in a study of T cell responses to AZD1222 COVID-19 vaccine. Data came from immunoSEQ multiplex PCR; TCRdb stores just in-frame clones and leaves some out. The sample records approximately 42,000 clones, around 88% being singletons. Material: peripheral blood, obtained 28 days after the second AZD1222 dose. The receptors derive from an adult who received the AZD1222 COVID-19 vaccine. The CDR3 runs from the conserved cysteine through the conserved F or W. The order of the fields is clone size, J gene, V gene, CDR3 length, D gene, CDR3 DNA, CDR3 protein. The D gene is left open where the match is weak. Clone size is stated in some rows and not others, as once, few, many or a class when expanded.

NA	TRBJ2-7	TRBV9	14	NA	TGTGCCAGCAGCGTAGCCAGCGGCCGGTACGAGCAGTACTTC	CASSVASGRYEQYF
NA	TRBJ2-7	TRBV5-1	13	NA	TGCGCCAGCAGCTTGAACACCTTCTACGAGCAGTACTTC	CASSLNTFYEQYF
once	TRBJ1-2	TRBV3-1/TRBV3-2	17	NA	TGTGCCAGCAGCCAAGATGCGTTTGGAACTGCCACGGGTGGCTACACCTTC	CASSQDAFGTATGGYTF
NA	TRBJ2-3	TRBV14	15	NA	TGTGCCAGCAGGGGACACCGATCTAGCACAGATACGCAGTATTTT	CASRGHRSSTDTQYF
NA	TRBJ2-1	TRBV7-8	15	TRBD1	TGTGCCAGCAGCGAGGATCGACAGGGGGTCAATGAGCAGTTCTTC	CASSEDRQGVNEQFF
NA	TRBJ2-7	TRBV2	11	NA	TGTGCCAGCGCCGTCTACTACGAGCAGTACTTC	CASAVYYEQYF
few	TRBJ1-1	TRBV19	14	TRBD1	TGTGCCAGTAGTCTGACGGACAGGGGCGGTGAAGCTTTCTTT	CASSLTDRGGEAFF
NA	TRBJ1-3	TRBV7-9	15	NA	TGTGCCAGCAGCGACACGACAGCCTCTGGAAACACCATATATTTT	CASSDTTASGNTIYF
NA	TRBJ1-1	TRBV12-3/TRBV12-4	13	NA	TGTGCCAGCAGTTTGGGGGGGTCTACTGAAGCTTTCTTT	CASSLGGSTEAFF
NA	TRBJ2-7	TRBV19	13	TRBD1	TGTGCCAGTAGCGGGACAGCAGCCCTTGGGCAGTACTTC	CASSGTAALGQYF
NA	TRBJ1-1	TRBV2	12	NA	TGTGCCAGCAGTCCTCAGGCACGGGAGGTTTTCTTT	CASSPQAREVFF
NA	TRBJ1-1	TRBV5-1	13	NA	TGCGCCAGCAGCTTTAACACTAACACTGAAGCTTTCTTT	CASSFNTNTEAFF
NA	TRBJ1-5	TRBV4-3	18	NA	TGCGCCAGCAGCCAAGAGGGGCCAGCCACGGATAGCAATCAGCCCCAGCATTTT	CASSQEGPATDSNQPQHF
NA	TRBJ1-4	TRBV27	15	NA	TGTGCCAGCAGTTCCACGACAGAGAGGAATGAAAAACTGTTTTTT	CASSSTTERNEKLFF
NA	TRBJ2-1	TRBV6-5	14	NA	TGTGCCAGCAGGCGGTTACAGTCTCACAATGAGCAGTTCTTC	CASRRLQSHNEQFF
NA	TRBJ2-5	TRBV2	14	TRBD1	TGTGCCAGCAGTGAAGTGACAGGGTGGGAGACCCAGTACTTC	CASSEVTGWETQYF
NA	TRBJ2-7	TRBV27	15	TRBD2	TGTGCCAGCAGTTTTAAGCGGGGGGTGTCCTACGAGCAGTACTTC	CASSFKRGVSYEQYF
once	TRBJ1-6	TRBV24-1	14	TRBD1	TGTGCCACCAGTGGCGGGACAGGGGCTTCACCCCTCCACTTT	CATSGGTGASPLHF
once	TRBJ1-2	TRBV5-5	16	NA	TGTGCCAGCAGCTTGGGGGCAACAGGGAGGGACTATGGCTACACCTTC	CASSLGATGRDYGYTF
once	TRBJ1-1	TRBV6-5	14	NA	TGTGCCAGCAGTTACTCATCCTCAGTGGGTGAAGCTTTCTTT	CASSYSSSVGEAFF
NA	TRBJ2-1	TRBV7-3	15	NA	TGTGCCAGCAGCCTAGGGACCTCGGGGTTAAATGAGCAGTTCTTC	CASSLGTSGLNEQFF
NA	TRBJ1-1	TRBV7-8	13	NA	TGTGCCAGCAGCTTAGCAGGGTCGGGTGAAGCTTTCTTT	CASSLAGSGEAFF
few	TRBJ1-1	TRBV5-4	13	NA	TGTGCCAGCAGCTCGGACCAATGGACTGAAGCTTTCTTT	CASSSDQWTEAFF
NA	TRBJ1-1	TRBV18	15	TRBD1	TGTGCCAGCTCACTAAGCCAGGGGGCGGCCACTGAAGCTTTCTTT	CASSLSQGAATEAFF
NA	TRBJ2-5	TRBV5-1	15	TRBD1	TGCGCCAGCAGCTTTGACAGGGCAGGGAAGGAGACCCAGTACTTC	CASSFDRAGKETQYF
NA	TRBJ1-3	TRBV18	15	NA	TGTGCCAGCTCACCAGGACAGAACTCTGGAAACACCATATATTTT	CASSPGQNSGNTIYF
once	TRBJ1-4	TRBV19	14	TRBD1	TGTGCCAGTAGTCTACAGGGGCCCAGCGAAAAACTGTTTTTT	CASSLQGPSEKLFF
NA	TRBJ2-3	TRBV19	18	TRBD2	TGTGCCAGTAGCTCGGGACTAGCGGGCAAGTCTAGCACAGATACGCAGTATTTT	CASSSGLAGKSSTDTQYF
NA	TRBJ1-1	TRBV6-5	15	NA	TGTGCCAGCAGTTACCCTGCGGGGGGAGGGACTGAAGCTTTCTTT	CASSYPAGGGTEAFF
NA	TRBJ1-1	TRBV9	17	NA	TGTGCCAGCAGCGTAGTGTTAGCGGGCAGTTTGAACACTGAAGCTTTCTTT	CASSVVLAGSLNTEAFF
NA	TRBJ2-4	TRBV4-1	17	TRBD1	TGCGCCAGCAGCCAAGAAAATCTCGGGACAGAGTGGGACATTCAGTACTTC	CASSQENLGTEWDIQYF
NA	TRBJ2-7	TRBV15	15	NA	TGTGCCACCAGCAAAATCAGGGGACTCTTCTACGAGCAGTACTTC	CATSKIRGLFYEQYF
NA	TRBJ1-5	TRBV18	14	TRBD1	TGTGCCAGCTCACCCGGACAGGAGAATCAGCCCCAGCATTTT	CASSPGQENQPQHF
once	TRBJ2-3	TRBV5-1	16	TRBD2	TGCGCCAGCAGCTTGGAGTCAGCGGGGGTGTCAGATACGCAGTATTTT	CASSLESAGVSDTQYF
few	TRBJ2-1	TRBV19	16	TRBD1	TGTGCCAGTAGTATAGACTCCGGGACAGGGGGCAATGAGCAGTTCTTC	CASSIDSGTGGNEQFF
NA	TRBJ2-3	TRBV10-3	15	NA	TGTGCCATCAGTGAGCGGCAGACAAGCACAGATACGCAGTATTTT	CAISERQTSTDTQYF
NA	TRBJ2-5	TRBV11-2	15	TRBD1	TGTGCCAGCAGGATGACCGGGACAGGACAAGAGACCCAGTACTTC	CASRMTGTGQETQYF
NA	TRBJ2-2	TRBV10-3	15	NA	TGTGCCATCAGTGGGGTCAGGGTGAACACCGGGGAGCTGTTTTTT	CAISGVRVNTGELFF
NA	TRBJ1-3	TRBV19	13	NA	TGTGCCAGTAGCGTCGGCCGGGGGAACACCATATATTTT	CASSVGRGNTIYF
few	TRBJ1-2	TRBV27	14	TRBD1	TGTGCCAGCAGTTATCGGGACAGAGGGGAAGGCTACACCTTC	CASSYRDRGEGYTF
NA	TRBJ1-4	TRBV2	13	NA	TGTGCCAGCAACGGAGGGGGGCGTGAAAAACTGTTTTTT	CASNGGGREKLFF
NA	TRBJ1-6	TRBV6-5	13	NA	TGTGCCAGCGGGACTGAGGTTAATTCACCCCTCCACTTT	CASGTEVNSPLHF
NA	TRBJ1-5	TRBV18	12	TRBD1	TGTGCCAGCTCAACAGGGGATCAGCCCCAGCATTTT	CASSTGDQPQHF
NA	TRBJ2-2	TRBV5-4	17	NA	TGTGCCAGCAGCTTGGGGTTTAGTGGGTCGAACACCGGGGAGCTGTTTTTT	CASSLGFSGSNTGELFF
NA	TRBJ1-2	TRBV20-1	11	NA	TGCAAGACTGGGGGGCGTCATGGCTACACCTTC	CKTGGRHGYTF
NA	TRBJ2-7	TRBV7-8	14	TRBD1	TGTGCCAGCAGCTTAGAGACAGGGGCGAGGGAGCAGTACTTC	CASSLETGAREQYF
NA	TRBJ1-6	TRBV11-1	13	NA	TGTGCCAGCAGCTTATCGAAAGGTTCACCCCTCCACTTT	CASSLSKGSPLHF
NA	TRBJ2-7	TRBV19	14	NA	TGTGCCAGTAGTATGAAGGGTGGGCCCTACGAGCAGTACTTC	CASSMKGGPYEQYF
NA	TRBJ1-2	TRBV20-1	11	NA	TGCAGTGGCCCGGTCGGCTATGGCTACACCTTC	CSGPVGYGYTF
NA	TRBJ1-2	TRBV19	18	NA	TGTGCCAGTAGTATATATGCGGCGTTAGGGGACTCCTTCTATGGCTACACCTTC	CASSIYAALGDSFYGYTF
NA	TRBJ1-5	TRBV29-1	13	NA	TGCAGCGTGGACACGGGGAGTGGTCAGCCCCAGCATTTT	CSVDTGSGQPQHF
NA	TRBJ2-5	TRBV3-1/TRBV3-2	16	NA	TGTGCCAGCAGCCAAGACGGGGCCGGGGGACAAGAGACCCAGTACTTC	CASSQDGAGGQETQYF
NA	TRBJ2-1	TRBV21-1	17	NA	TGTGCCAGCATTTGGGTAGCGGGAAACCGAAGGGACAATGAGCAGTTCTTC	CASIWVAGNRRDNEQFF
NA	TRBJ2-5	TRBV19	12	NA	TGTGCCAGTAGTATGTACAGAGAGACCCAGTACTTC	CASSMYRETQYF
NA	TRBJ1-2	TRBV6-4	15	TRBD1	TGTGCCAGCTCCCCAGGTCAGGGGGGTTTCGGAGGCTACACCTTC	CASSPGQGGFGGYTF
NA	TRBJ2-2	TRBV5-6	16	TRBD1	TGTGCCAGCAGCTTGAGGAAGGGGGCGCGGGCCGGGGAGCTGTTTTTT	CASSLRKGARAGELFF
NA	TRBJ1-1	TRBV7-9	13	TRBD1	TGTGCCAGCAGCCAAACAGGGGGCACTGAAGCTTTCTTT	CASSQTGGTEAFF